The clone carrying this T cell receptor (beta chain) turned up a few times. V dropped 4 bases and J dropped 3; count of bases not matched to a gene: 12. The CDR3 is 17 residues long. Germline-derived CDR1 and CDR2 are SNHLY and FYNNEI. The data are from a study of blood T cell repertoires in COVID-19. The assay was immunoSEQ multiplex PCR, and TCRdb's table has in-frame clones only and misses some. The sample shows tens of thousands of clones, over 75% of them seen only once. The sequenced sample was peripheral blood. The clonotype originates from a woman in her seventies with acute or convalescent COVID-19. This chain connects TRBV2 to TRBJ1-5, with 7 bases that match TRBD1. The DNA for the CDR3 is TGTGCCAGCAGTGGGACCCTCACAGGGGCCTTCAATCAGCCCCAGCATTTT. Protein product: CASSGTLTGAFNQPQHF.